This passage covers 8 T cell receptor beta chains from one sample sequenced in a study of neurological immune-mediated disorders. TCRdb re-called the 5' RACE reads through MiXCR, storing one row per CDR3 protein. The sample records roughly 62,000 distinct CDR3 sequences, around 5.2% being singletons. Sequencing input: PBMCs. The origin of the receptors is a woman aged 45-65 years with multiple sclerosis.

This clonotype was observed at least ten times. The genes are TRBV4-2 and TRBJ1-3, with TRBD1 as a possible D gene (6 bases). CDR1 and CDR2 (germline): LGHNA, YNFKEQ. This CDR3 contains 16 residues. V lost 1 base to trimming and J lost 5 bases, with 15 bases between them. CDR3 DNA sequence: TGTGCCAGCAGCCAAGGTACACAGGGCACTAGAAACACCATATATTTT. Protein: CASSQGTQGTRNTIYF.

This clonotype was counted many times. This sequence joins TRBV5-1 and TRBJ1-1; 7 nucleotides line up with TRBD1. Germline CDR1 SGHRS, CDR2 YFSETQ. V was pared by 4 bases and J by 0 bases, with 9 bases of the junction left unmatched. The CDR3 runs 16 residues. The CDR3 DNA sequence: TGCGCCAGCAGCAAGCCGGGACAGCAGCTGAACACTGAAGCTTTCTTT. This translates into CASSKPGQQLNTEAFF. The whole variable domain, remainder taken from reference TRBV5-1 and TRBJ1-1, is KAGVTQTPRYLIKTRGQQVTLSCSPISGHRSVSWYQQTPGQGLQFLFEYFSETQRNKGNFPGRFSGRQFSNSRSEMNVSTLELGDSALYLCASSKPGQQLNTEAFFGQGTRLTVV.

This clonotype was seen repeatedly, ten times or more. V is TRBV5-1 and J is TRBJ1-1; D unresolved. With 0 bases removed from V and 2 bases from J, the gap between germline ends came to 8 bases. The CDR3 length is 14 residues. Per germline, CDR1 SGHRS and CDR2 YFSETQ. In DNA form, the CDR3 reads TGCGCCAGCAGCTTGGCCCTTACTAACACTGAAGCTTTCTTT. Translation: CASSLALTNTEAFF.

This clonotype was counted at least ten times. This chain joins TRBV5-1 and TRBJ2-3; D is perhaps TRBD1 or TRBD2 (6 bases each). V lost 4 bases and J lost 3, with 15 bases in between. Germline V gene lookup returns CDR1 SGHRS and CDR2 YFSETQ. The CDR3 totals 15 residues. Written as DNA, the CDR3 is TGCGCCAGCAGCCCGGGACTGCAGGGGACAGATACGCAGTATTTT. It encodes CASSPGLQGTDTQYF.

This clonotype was seen at least ten times. The chain recombines TRBV20-1 with TRBJ1-1; a possible D gene is TRBD1 (5 bases). V shed 1 base and J shed 1 base, with 10 bases lying between them. This CDR3 is 14 amino acids long. Germline V gives CDR1 DFQATT, CDR2 SNEGSKA (reference sequence). The chain's CDR3 is CSARVAGPNTEAFF. The CDR3 DNA reads TGCAGTGCTAGAGTTGCAGGGCCGAACACTGAAGCTTTCTTT.

This clonotype was detected many times. The chain uses TRBV28 and TRBJ2-5; D is tentatively TRBD1 or TRBD2 (6 bases each). The CDR3 length is 14 residues. Trimming cost V 5 bases and J 7 bases, with 17 bases left between them. CDR1 is MDHEN and CDR2 is SYDVKM in the germline V gene. CDR3 loop: CASSGGHGLGTQYF. CDR3 DNA sequence: TGTGCCAGCAGTGGGGGGCATGGTCTAGGGACCCAGTACTTC.

At least ten counts were recorded for this clonotype. This chain uses TRBV29-1 with TRBJ1-1, with D unclear. Trimming left V 4 bases short and J 1 base short, with 7 bases between. The germline V gene has CDR1 SQVTM and CDR2 ANQGSEA. This CDR3 has 12 amino acids. This CDR3 is CSVGKGNTEAFF. The CDR3 DNA reads as TGCAGCGTTGGCAAGGGGAACACTGAAGCTTTCTTT.

This clonotype appeared many times. V gene TRBV7-9 combines with J gene TRBJ2-1, with D perhaps matching TRBD2 (6 bases). Between the trimmed V and J ends, which lost 5 bases and 4 bases, there was a span of 9 bases. Germline assignment: CDR1 SEHNR and CDR2 FQNEAQ (reference sequence). There are 13 residues in the CDR3. Here the CDR3 DNA reads TGTGCCAGCAGCGCGGGACTTTACAATGAGCAGTTCTTC. This encodes CASSAGLYNEQFF.